The 21 T cell receptor beta chains listed next were all sequenced from one sample in a study of T cells in Graves' hyperthyroidism and ophthalmopathy. Authors of the study amplified TCR beta CDR3 regions from RNA transcripts. The HTBI primer set was used in a first-round RT-PCR of the TCR CDR3. Each CDR3 protein is one row after TCRdb ran MiXCR on the multiplex PCR reads. The repertoire consists of around 300,000 distinct CDR3 sequences, with about 13% occurring once and the leading ten covering approximately 35%. The sequenced sample was blood. All receptors derive from a woman between 35 and 50 years old with Graves' ophthalmopathy.

There are many counts of this clonotype. The chain carries TRBV6-1 and TRBJ1-1; D ambiguous. V lost 2 bases, J lost 1 base, and 14 bases lay in between. This CDR3 is built from 16 residues. Germline V gene sequence: CDR1 MNHNS, CDR2 SASEGT. The CDR3: CASSEWFMAQNTEAFF. CDR3 in DNA: TGTGCCAGCAGTGAATGGTTTATGGCACAGAACACTGAAGCTTTCTTT.

This clonotype was counted many times. This rearrangement joins TRBV4-1 to TRBJ2-3; maybe TRBD1 (7 bases). This CDR3 is 14 amino acids long. Germline V gene sequence: CDR1 MGHRA, CDR2 YSYEKL. Deletions cut 6 bases from V and 2 bases from J, with 12 bases between. The CDR3 region is CASRFRGVTDTQYF. CDR3 DNA sequence: TGCGCCAGCAGATTCAGGGGGGTCACAGATACGCAGTATTTT.

This clonotype was observed many times. The rearrangement links TRBV10-3 to TRBJ2-2; 7 nucleotides line up with TRBD2. The CDR3 has 17 residues. V was clipped by 0 bases and J by 5 bases; unmatched bases: 9. Per germline, CDR1 ENHRY and CDR2 SYGVKD. CDR3 sequence (DNA): TGTGCCATCAGTGAGTCCGGGGGAGGGCCAAAAACCGGGGAGCTGTTTTTT. This gives the protein CAISESGGGPKTGELFF.

This clonotype was counted many times. This chain joins TRBV12-3 or TRBV12-4 and TRBJ1-1, with D unresolved. With 7 bases removed from V and 6 bases from J, the gap between germline ends came to 15 bases. This CDR3 has 13 residues. The CDR3 sequence is CASTSQLGAEAFF. In DNA form, the CDR3 reads TGTGCCAGCACTTCCCAGTTAGGTGCTGAAGCTTTCTTT.

The chain couples TRBV3-1 to TRBJ1-4, with D unresolved. Looked up from germline, CDR1 is LGHDT and CDR2 is YNNKEL (reference sequence). The length of the CDR3 is 15 residues. V lost 0 bases, J lost 4 bases, and 9 bases lay in between. Here the CDR3 DNA reads TGTGCCAGCAGCCAAGAAAAACCGAGTAATGAAAAACTGTTTTTT. Residues: CASSQEKPSNEKLFF.

The table lists this clonotype with many counts. J is TRBJ2-2 and V is TRBV12-3 or TRBV12-4; D assignment may be TRBD1 or TRBD2 (6 bases each). The CDR3 is made up of 15 amino acids. V lost 7 bases to trimming and J lost 3 bases, with 15 bases between them. The CDR3 spells CASTTGGPYTGELFF. In DNA form, the CDR3 reads TGTGCCAGCACCACTGGGGGGCCATACACCGGGGAGCTGTTTTTT.

There are a few counts of this clonotype. The chain couples TRBV5-6 to TRBJ2-2; either TRBD1 or TRBD2 may supply D (6 bases each). V gave up 2 bases and J gave up 7 bases, with 12 bases separating them. The CDR3 is 14 residues long. Germline assignment: CDR1 SGHDT and CDR2 YYEEEE. The CDR3 bases are TGTGCCAGCAGCTTACAAGGGGGGTTCGGGGAGCTGTTTTTT. Protein: CASSLQGGFGELFF.

As concerns this clonotype: This may be a read error: a much more frequent sequence differs by one nucleotide. The rearrangement uses TRBV7-9 and TRBJ1-1; D ambiguous. The CDR3 is 13 residues long. V shed 2 bases and J shed 3 bases, with 7 bases lying between them. The germline CDR1 and CDR2 sequences are SEHNR and FQNEAQ (reference sequence). CDR3 region: CASSLKRDTEAFF. As DNA, the CDR3 is TGTGCCAGCAGCTTAAAGAGGGACACTGAAGCTTTCTTT. Looking up the rest from reference TRBV7-9 and TRBJ1-1 gives the full variable domain: DTGVSQNPRHKITKRGQNVTFRCDPISEHNRLYWYRQTLGQGPEFLTYFQNEAQLEKSRLLSDRFSAERPKGSFSTLEIQRTEQGDSAMYLCASSLKRDTEAFFGQGTRLTVV.

The chain combines TRBV6-1 with TRBJ1-1; D is undetermined. This CDR3 is 15 amino acids long. The V end lost 6 bases, the J end lost 1 base, and 15 bases lay between the germline ends. Per the germline V gene, CDR1 is MNHNS and CDR2 is SASEGT. In nucleotides, the CDR3 is TGTGCCAGCAGCCAAGCGCCATTACCGAACACTGAAGCTTTCTTT. Amino acids: CASSQAPLPNTEAFF.

About this clonotype: A read error may account for a junction end that differs from germline. The rearrangement links TRBV6-1 to TRBJ2-1; tentative D call: TRBD2 (6 bases). Germline V gene lookup returns CDR1 MNHNS and CDR2 SASEGT. The CDR3 runs 16 residues. CDR3: CASSLRPGPDYNEQSF. The CDR3 bases are TGTGCCAGCAGCCTCAGACCGGGACCGGACTACAATGAGCAGTCCTTC.

About this clonotype itself: A read error may explain this, as a much larger clone is one base away. This sequence joins TRBV5-1 and TRBJ2-7; weak D call: TRBD1 (5 bases). The germline V and J ends were trimmed by 0 bases and 4 bases, with 14 bases remaining between them. The CDR3 runs to 15 residues. Germline CDR1 is SGHRS and CDR2 is YFSETQ. CDR3 bases: TGCGCCAGCAGCTTGGCGGAGACAGTCGAGTACGAGCAGTACTTC. Translation: CASSLAETVEYEQYF. Variable domain in full (rest from reference TRBV5-1 and TRBJ2-7): KAGVTQTPRYLIKTRGQQVTLSCSPISGHRSVSWYQQTPGQGLQFLFEYFSETQRNKGNFPGRFSGRQFSNSRSEMNVSTLELGDSALYLCASSLAETVEYEQYFGPGTRLTVT.

This clonotype appeared many times. The chain is built from TRBV10-3 and TRBJ2-7, with D possibly TRBD1 on 6 matching bases. This CDR3 is built from 12 residues. The germline CDR1 and CDR2 sequences are ENHRY and SYGVKD. Trimming removed 4 bases at V and 3 bases at J, with 7 bases between. CDR3 amino acids: CAISAQGYEQYF. DNA for the CDR3: TGTGCCATCAGTGCACAGGGCTACGAGCAGTACTTC.

This clonotype occurred many times. DNA of the CDR3: TGTGCCAGTAGTATTAGTCCGGGACCCTACGAGCAGTACTTC. Translating it yields CASSISPGPYEQYF. The V call is TRBV19, the J call TRBJ2-7; D is perhaps TRBD1 or TRBD2 (5 bases each). Looked up from germline, CDR1 is LNHDA and CDR2 is SQIVND (reference sequence). The germline V and J ends were trimmed by 3 bases and 2 bases, with 11 bases remaining between them. CDR3 length equals 14 residues.

The table lists this clonotype with a few counts. The chain couples TRBV12-3 or TRBV12-4 to TRBJ2-7, with a possible D match to TRBD2 (5 bases). The CDR3 sequence is 14 residues long. Trimming removed 6 bases from V and 6 bases from J, with 18 bases in between. The CDR3 DNA is TGTGCCAGCAGCTCTGGACTTCTGAGCGGCGAGCAGTACTTC. Protein product: CASSSGLLSGEQYF.

This clonotype came up many times. V and J are TRBV7-2 and TRBJ2-5; D is possibly TRBD2 (5 bases). The CDR3 is made up of 18 amino acids. Trimming stripped 4 bases from V and 7 bases from J, with 28 bases between. From germline, CDR1 is SGHTA and CDR2 FQGNSA. The CDR3 region has the DNA TGTGCCAGCAGCTCCCCTACAACTGGGCTACCGGCCCGGGGGACCCAGTACTTC. Translation: CASSSPTTGLPARGTQYF. Filled out from reference TRBV7-2 and TRBJ2-5, the complete variable domain reads GAGVSQSPSNKVTEKGKDVELRCDPISGHTALYWYRQSLGQGLEFLIYFQGNSAPDKSGLPSDRFSAERTGGSVSTLTIQRTQQEDSAVYLCASSSPTTGLPARGTQYFGPGTRLLVL.

The table lists this clonotype with many counts. The chain links TRBV28 to TRBJ1-5, with 7 bases aligning to TRBD1. Germline loops: CDR1 MDHEN, CDR2 SYDVKM. This CDR3 has 15 residues. Trimming cost V 6 bases and J 3 bases; bases outside gene matches: 8. CDR3 in DNA: TGTGCCAGCAGAAGACAGGGCAAATCCAATCAGCCCCAGCATTTT. Residues: CASRRQGKSNQPQHF.

This clonotype showed up many times. This chain connects TRBV20-1 to TRBJ1-1, with D hard to call. Germline V CDR1 and CDR2: DFQATT, SNEGSKA (reference sequence). Deletions cut 3 bases from V and 0 bases from J, with 11 bases between. The CDR3 is made up of 14 amino acids. The CDR3 DNA reads TGCAGTGCTAGGACGGCCGTTATGAACACTGAAGCTTTCTTT. This encodes CSARTAVMNTEAFF.

This clonotype occurred many times. This chain joins TRBV6-1 and TRBJ2-2; D perhaps matches TRBD1 (5 bases). The V gene lost 3 bases and the J gene lost 4 bases, with 12 bases spanning the gap. The V gene's germline CDR1 is MNHNS and CDR2 SASEGT. The CDR3 spans 15 residues. The CDR3 protein is CASSDRQGVTGELFF. The CDR3 DNA follows: TGTGCCAGCAGTGATCGGCAGGGCGTCACCGGGGAGCTGTTTTTT.

This clonotype was seen repeatedly, ten times or more. J is TRBJ2-1 and V is TRBV2, with a possible D match to TRBD2 (5 bases). Trimming pared 6 bases from V and 10 bases from J, leaving 13 bases between. This CDR3 spans 12 amino acids. Per germline, CDR1 SNHLY and CDR2 FYNNEI. The CDR3 reads CASRSWEIEQFF. The CDR3 DNA reads TGTGCCAGCAGGTCTTGGGAGATCGAGCAGTTCTTC.

The chain couples TRBV12-3 or TRBV12-4 to TRBJ1-6; D not resolved. CDR3 length: 14 residues. V was cut by 3 bases and J by 7 bases, with 10 bases left in between. The CDR3 is CASSLQARNSPLHF. The CDR3 nucleotides read TGTGCCAGCAGTTTGCAGGCGCGGAATTCACCCCTCCACTTT.

This clonotype has ten or more counts. The rearrangement joins TRBV6-1 to TRBJ1-1; D ambiguous. The CDR3 extends over 12 amino acids. V was clipped by 6 bases and J by 3 bases, with 8 bases between them. Per the germline V gene, CDR1 is MNHNS and CDR2 is SASEGT. Here the CDR3 DNA reads TGTGCCAGCAGACCCCTCGACACTGAAGCTTTCTTT. As protein: CASRPLDTEAFF.